These 31 T cell receptor beta chains originate from one sample sequenced in a study of shared clonotypes between healthy human individuals. The repertoire was sequenced with immunoSEQ multiplex PCR; TCRdb's copy has only in-frame clones and lacks some. The data hold about 460,000 clones, with 75% to 80% observed a single time. Sequenced sample: PBMCs. Source of these receptors: a woman in her thirties or forties in good health. Some clones in this sample may be carry-over from other donors' samples.

The chain couples TRBV25-1 to TRBJ2-1; the match to TRBD2 covers 7 bases. The CDR3 extends over 15 amino acids. The germline gives CDR1 MGHDK, CDR2 SYGVNS. Trimming cost V 4 bases and J 0 bases; bases outside gene matches: 3. The CDR3: CASSGLADSYNEQFF. CDR3 DNA: TGTGCCAGCAGTGGCCTAGCGGACTCCTACAATGAGCAGTTCTTC.

Notes on this clone: One base separates it from a far larger clone, so it is likely a read error. The conserved phenylalanine or tryptophan is not found at the CDR3 terminus, so this likely reflects a read error. The chain is built from TRBV11-1 and TRBJ2-7; 7 bases map to TRBD2. V dropped 7 bases and J dropped 2; count of bases not matched to a gene: 11. This CDR3 region has 15 residues. Per the germline V gene, CDR1 is SGHAT and CDR2 is FQDESV (reference sequence). The CDR3 sequence: CASTTMGGPTYEQYS. The DNA for the CDR3 is TGTGCCAGCACTACGATGGGAGGGCCCACCTACGAGCAGTACTCC.

The chain links TRBV7-3 to TRBJ2-1; 8 bases match TRBD1. Germline CDR1 and CDR2: SGHTA and FQGTGA. With 3 bases clipped from V and 15 bases from J, the junction kept 4 bases outside the gene matches. This CDR3 has 11 residues. The CDR3 nucleotides are TGTGCCAGCAGCTTCCGGGACAGGTTGTTCTTC. Its protein product is CASSFRDRLFF.

This chain connects TRBV2 to TRBJ2-1, with a weak D call TRBD1 (5 bases). Germline V gives CDR1 SNHLY, CDR2 FYNNEI. This CDR3 spans 14 amino acids. V was pared by 5 bases and J by 2 bases, with 10 bases between. CDR3 protein: CASSRQGTYNEQFF. CDR3 coding DNA: TGTGCCAGCAGTCGGCAGGGTACCTACAATGAGCAGTTCTTC.

The chain carries TRBV19 and TRBJ2-7; D is unclear. This CDR3 comprises 17 residues. Trimming pared 3 bases from V and 2 bases from J, leaving 20 bases between. Germline CDR1 is LNHDA and CDR2 is SQIVND (reference sequence). CDR3 sequence: CASSISSRPRNAYEQYF. The CDR3 DNA follows: TGTGCCAGTAGTATTTCGAGCAGACCCCGGAACGCCTACGAGCAGTACTTC.

This chain joins TRBV29-1 and TRBJ1-2, with 7 nucleotides matching TRBD1. From germline, CDR1 is SQVTM and CDR2 ANQGSEA. The V gene end was trimmed by 4 bases and the J gene end by 4 bases; junction bases not matched to a gene: 9. The CDR3 is 14 residues long. The CDR3 region is CSVAGQASSYGYTF. Written as DNA, the CDR3 is TGCAGCGTTGCTGGACAGGCCTCATCCTATGGCTACACCTTC. Based on the CDR3 plus reference TRBV29-1 and TRBJ1-2, the full variable domain is SAVISQKPSRDICQRGTSLTIQCQVDSQVTMMFWYRQQPGQSLTLIATANQGSEATYESGFVIDKFPISRPNLTFSTLTVSNMSPEDSSIYLCSVAGQASSYGYTFGSGTRLTVV.

In its sample, this clone was seen many times. The sample contains more than one DNA sequence encoding this CDR3. The chain links TRBV5-4 to TRBJ1-3; 7 bases map to TRBD1. Germline loops: CDR1 SGHNT, CDR2 YYREEE (reference sequence). The length of the CDR3 is 14 residues. Trimming removed 3 bases from V and 1 base from J; junction bases left unmatched: 1. CDR3 coding DNA: TGTGCCAGCAGCTCCAGGGGGTCTGGAAACACCATATATTTT. Amino acids: CASSSRGSGNTIYF.

The chain links TRBV28 to TRBJ2-7, with 8 bases aligning to TRBD2. The CDR3 is made up of 14 amino acids. The V and J ends lost 7 bases and 2 bases, in that order; junction bases with no gene match: 7. CDR1 and CDR2 (germline): MDHEN, SYDVKM. CDR3 amino acids: CASILSSGTYEQYF. DNA of the CDR3: TGTGCCAGCATCCTGAGTAGCGGGACCTACGAGCAGTACTTC.

For this clone: This likely came from a read error, as a far larger clone is one base away. The same CDR3 is also encoded by other DNA sequences in this sample. This chain connects TRBV29-1 to TRBJ2-7; the D is unclear. From germline, CDR1 is SQVTM and CDR2 ANQGSEA. V lost 6 bases and J lost 0, with 12 bases in between. The CDR3 extends over 13 amino acids. CDR3 amino acids: CSVIRDSSYEQYF. The CDR3, as DNA: TGCAGCGTCATCCGAGACTCCTCCTACGAGCAGTACTTC.

The V gene is TRBV6-1, the J gene TRBJ2-3, with TRBD1 matching over 11 bases. V shed 4 bases, J shed 4 bases, and the junction held 1 base outside the gene matches. The germline gives CDR1 MNHNS, CDR2 SASEGT. The CDR3 has 14 amino acids. DNA of the CDR3: TGTGCCAGCAGTGGGACAGGGGGCGCAGATACGCAGTATTTT. It codes for CASSGTGGADTQYF.

This clone appeared once. V is TRBV29-1 and J is TRBJ1-2; 8 bases align to TRBD1. The CDR3 is made up of 10 amino acids. Germline CDR1 SQVTM, CDR2 ANQGSEA. The ends lost 6 bases at V and 8 bases at J; junction bases unmatched: 2. The CDR3: CSVRTGGYTF. The DNA of the CDR3 is TGCAGCGTCCGGACAGGGGGCTACACCTTC. The variable domain in full, completed from reference TRBV29-1 and TRBJ1-2, reads SAVISQKPSRDICQRGTSLTIQCQVDSQVTMMFWYRQQPGQSLTLIATANQGSEATYESGFVIDKFPISRPNLTFSTLTVSNMSPEDSSIYLCSVRTGGYTFGSGTRLTVV.

V is TRBV7-9 and J is TRBJ1-1; D is undetermined. This CDR3 is 14 amino acids long. V dropped 2 bases and J dropped 0 bases, with 7 bases sitting between them. Germline V gene sequence: CDR1 SEHNR, CDR2 FQNEAQ (reference sequence). CDR3 in amino acids: CASSLRVMNTEAFF. DNA of the CDR3: TGTGCCAGCAGCTTAAGGGTTATGAACACTGAAGCTTTCTTT. Using reference TRBV7-9 and TRBJ1-1 for the parts outside the CDR3, the full variable domain is DTGVSQNPRHKITKRGQNVTFRCDPISEHNRLYWYRQTLGQGPEFLTYFQNEAQLEKSRLLSDRFSAERPKGSFSTLEIQRTEQGDSAMYLCASSLRVMNTEAFFGQGTRLTVV.

This clone has more than one count but fewer than ten. The chain recombines TRBV30 with TRBJ2-5; 11 bases map to TRBD2. This CDR3 has 15 residues. V lost 1 base and J lost 7; bases outside the gene matches: 8. Germline lookup yields CDR1 GTSNPN and CDR2 SVGIG (reference sequence). CDR3 protein: CAWSDLAGGEGTQYF. The CDR3, as DNA: TGTGCCTGGAGTGATCTAGCGGGGGGAGAAGGGACCCAGTACTTC.

V gene TRBV2 combines with J gene TRBJ2-7; 12 bases map to TRBD2. Germline CDR1 and CDR2: SNHLY and FYNNEI. V dropped 6 bases and J dropped 6; count of bases not matched to a gene: 9. The CDR3 is 15 residues long. The CDR3 DNA follows: TGTGCCAGCAGGCCGTCTAGCGGGAGGGCCGGCGAGCAGTACTTC. This codes for CASRPSSGRAGEQYF.

This clone appeared once. The genes are TRBV7-6 and TRBJ2-5, with TRBD2 identical over 10 bases. This CDR3 comprises 15 residues. V dropped 3 bases and J dropped 5; count of bases not matched to a gene: 6. CDR1 SGHVS and CDR2 FNYEAQ come from the germline V gene. The DNA of the CDR3 is TGTGCCAGCAGCTTCGCCCTAGCGGGGGTTGAGACCCAGTACTTC. Translation: CASSFALAGVETQYF.

The chain employs TRBV2 and TRBJ2-1; TRBD1 matches 11 bases. CDR1 and CDR2 (germline): SNHLY, FYNNEI. V dropped 4 bases and J dropped 8; count of bases not matched to a gene: 4. This CDR3 region has 14 residues. The CDR3 reads CASSVGQGADEQFF. The DNA for the CDR3 is TGTGCCAGCAGTGTAGGACAGGGGGCCGATGAGCAGTTCTTC.

The V and J genes are TRBV23-1 and TRBJ1-5; TRBD1 aligns across 7 bases. TRBV23-1 is an ORF for which the function is uncertain. V was pared by 7 bases and J by 3 bases, with 9 bases of the junction left unmatched. The CDR3 covers 15 residues. For the CDR3, the DNA is TGCGCCAGCATACCCCCCGGGACAGACAATCAGCCCCAGCATTTT. It yields the protein CASIPPGTDNQPQHF.

The chain carries TRBV5-1 and TRBJ2-7; 7 nucleotides match TRBD1. The CDR3 length is 13 residues. The germline gives CDR1 SGHRS, CDR2 YFSETQ. The V gene end was trimmed by 0 bases and the J gene end by 10 bases; junction bases not matched to a gene: 7. For the CDR3, the DNA is TGCGCCAGCAGCTTGGAGGGGACAGTAGAACAGTACTTC. It translates to CASSLEGTVEQYF.

The chain is built from TRBV18 and TRBJ2-7; D possibly corresponds to TRBD1 (5 bases). CDR3 size: 14 residues. Between the trimmed V and J ends, which lost 3 bases and 5 bases, there was a span of 14 bases. The germline V gene has CDR1 KGHSH and CDR2 LQKENI. CDR3 sequence (DNA): TGTGCCAGCTCACCTCAGGGTAAACTCGACGAGCAGTACTTC. Translation: CASSPQGKLDEQYF.

This chain links TRBV10-3 with TRBJ1-2, with 10 positions matching TRBD1. Unmatched junction bases numbered 7, after V lost 5 bases and J lost 4 bases. The CDR3 is made up of 15 amino acids. Germline V gene sequence: CDR1 ENHRY, CDR2 SYGVKD. CDR3 sequence reads: CAISPGTGEPYGYTF. The CDR3 DNA reads as TGTGCCATCAGTCCCGGGACAGGGGAACCCTATGGCTACACCTTC.

This sequence joins TRBV29-1 and TRBJ2-1; TRBD2 matches 7 bases. The CDR3 is 11 residues long. Trimming cost V 1 base and J 10 bases; bases outside gene matches: 1. Germline V gives CDR1 SQVTM, CDR2 ANQGSEA. CDR3 nucleotides: TGCAGCGTTGAAGCACTAGCGGAGCAGTTCTTC. Protein product: CSVEALAEQFF.

The chain is built from TRBV28 and TRBJ2-5, with D unresolved. The germline V gene has CDR1 MDHEN and CDR2 SYDVKM. Trimming removed 5 bases at V and 5 bases at J, with 9 bases between. CDR3 length: 12 residues. The DNA of the CDR3 is TGTGCCAGCAGTCTGACGTTGGAGACCCAGTACTTC. It specifies CASSLTLETQYF.

Notes on this clone: Other DNA sequences in the same sample also yield this CDR3. The chain recombines TRBV4-3 with TRBJ2-3; 11 bases map to TRBD2. Per the germline V gene, CDR1 is LGHNA and CDR2 is YSLEER. J lost 0 bases, V lost 4 bases, and 3 bases had no gene match. The CDR3 spans 16 residues. The CDR3 DNA reads TGCGCCAGCAGCCCTCTAGCGGGAGGAAGCACAGATACGCAGTATTTT. Encoded protein: CASSPLAGGSTDTQYF.

The V gene is TRBV5-4, the J gene TRBJ1-5, with a possible D match to TRBD1 (6 bases). Trimming left V 1 base short and J 4 bases short, with 12 bases between. Looked up from germline, CDR1 is SGHNT and CDR2 is YYREEE (reference sequence). The CDR3 consists of 15 residues. In DNA, the CDR3 is TGTGCCAGCAGCTTGAATTTGGGGGCTAATCAGCCCCAGCATTTT. It translates to CASSLNLGANQPQHF.

The chain couples TRBV29-1 to TRBJ2-7, with 11 positions matching TRBD2. Germline assignment: CDR1 SQVTM and CDR2 ANQGSEA. This CDR3 comprises 14 residues. The V and J ends lost 6 bases and 2 bases, in that order; junction bases with no gene match: 6. CDR3: CSVGSGRATYEQYF. The CDR3 DNA sequence: TGCAGCGTGGGTAGCGGGAGGGCAACCTACGAGCAGTACTTC.

The chain uses TRBV29-1 and TRBJ2-1; D unresolved. The CDR3 runs 14 residues. Germline values: CDR1 SQVTM, CDR2 ANQGSEA. Trimming pared 8 bases from V and 4 bases from J, leaving 18 bases between. The CDR3 region has the DNA TGCAGCATCCAGACTCCCTACTCGTACAATGAGCAGTTCTTC. This gives the protein CSIQTPYSYNEQFF.

The chain carries TRBV10-3 and TRBJ2-7; 9 bases are a match to TRBD1. The CDR3 is 16 amino acids. V shed 0 bases, J shed 4 bases, and the junction held 7 bases outside the gene matches. CDR1 and CDR2 (germline): ENHRY, SYGVKD. This CDR3 is CAISESATGGRYEQYF. DNA of the CDR3: TGTGCCATCAGTGAGTCTGCGACAGGGGGTAGGTACGAGCAGTACTTC.

The rearrangement uses TRBV11-1 and TRBJ2-7; 9 nucleotides match TRBD1. Trimming at V came to 8 bases and at J to 1 base, leaving 6 bases not matched to a gene. CDR1 is SGHAT, CDR2 FQDESV, per germline (reference sequence). This CDR3 comprises 14 residues. The CDR3: CASAVGTGSYEQYF. As DNA, the CDR3 is TGTGCCAGCGCGGTTGGGACAGGGTCCTACGAGCAGTACTTC.

The chain joins TRBV7-2 to TRBJ1-1; tentative D call: TRBD1 (5 bases). Trimming removed 5 bases from V and 1 base from J, with 11 bases in between. This CDR3 is 14 amino acids long. Germline V gives CDR1 SGHTA, CDR2 FQGNSA. CDR3 sequence (DNA): TGTGCCAGCAGCCTCAGGGCTAAGAACACTGAAGCTTTCTTT. It specifies CASSLRAKNTEAFF. The whole variable domain, filled in from reference TRBV7-2 and TRBJ1-1, reads GAGVSQSPSNKVTEKGKDVELRCDPISGHTALYWYRQSLGQGLEFLIYFQGNSAPDKSGLPSDRFSAERTGGSVSTLTIQRTQQEDSAVYLCASSLRAKNTEAFFGQGTRLTVV.

The V and J genes are TRBV4-1 and TRBJ1-2; D not certain. Trimming took off 3 bases at V and 0 bases at J, with 11 bases between the two ends. There are 15 residues in the CDR3. Germline lookup yields CDR1 MGHRA and CDR2 YSYEKL. CDR3 sequence reads: CASSQTSQSNYGYTF. As DNA, the CDR3 is TGCGCCAGCAGCCAGACGTCACAATCTAACTATGGCTACACCTTC.

The V gene is TRBV7-2, the J gene TRBJ2-4; TRBD2 aligns across 11 bases. In germline, CDR1 is SGHTA, CDR2 FQGNSA. With V trimmed by 3 bases and J by 1 base, 8 bases remained unmatched. This CDR3 comprises 18 residues. The CDR3 DNA sequence: TGTGCCAGCAGCTTCCCTAGCGGGAGGTGGGCGGCCAAAAACATTCAGTACTTC. Protein: CASSFPSGRWAAKNIQYF.